This T cell receptor beta chain came from a study of T cells after yellow fever vaccination. This clonotype was detected only a few times. The antigen remains undetermined. Study observations and caveats: Most clones from primary vaccination resurfaced after the booster (about 95% CD4, approximately 88% CD8). Abundant clonotypes (contaminants from the bulk population) could be present in FACS-sorted repertoires. Some clonotypes were seen in both the CD4 and the CD8 compartments. These made up a small share and likely arose from convergent recombination.

Template switching with 5'RACE generated the TCR cDNA and added a universal primer site and UMIs. One entry per CDR3 protein results from TCRdb running MiXCR on the 5' RACE reads. The table has fewer than 450,000 distinct CDR3 sequences, roughly 12% seen once. The sequence came from a man between 18 and 29 years old who received the YFV17D yellow fever vaccine. Here the sequenced sample was PBMCs, taken on the day of the first yellow fever vaccination.

As DNA, the CDR3 is TGCGCCAGCAGCCAAGATGCGGGGTTAGGGGATACGCAGTATTTT. This translates into CASSQDAGLGDTQYF. The chain recombines TRBV4-3 with TRBJ2-3, with D possibly matching TRBD2 (6 bases). There are 15 residues in the CDR3. V was clipped by 0 bases and J by 6 bases, with 13 bases between them. The germline gives CDR1 LGHNA, CDR2 YSLEER.